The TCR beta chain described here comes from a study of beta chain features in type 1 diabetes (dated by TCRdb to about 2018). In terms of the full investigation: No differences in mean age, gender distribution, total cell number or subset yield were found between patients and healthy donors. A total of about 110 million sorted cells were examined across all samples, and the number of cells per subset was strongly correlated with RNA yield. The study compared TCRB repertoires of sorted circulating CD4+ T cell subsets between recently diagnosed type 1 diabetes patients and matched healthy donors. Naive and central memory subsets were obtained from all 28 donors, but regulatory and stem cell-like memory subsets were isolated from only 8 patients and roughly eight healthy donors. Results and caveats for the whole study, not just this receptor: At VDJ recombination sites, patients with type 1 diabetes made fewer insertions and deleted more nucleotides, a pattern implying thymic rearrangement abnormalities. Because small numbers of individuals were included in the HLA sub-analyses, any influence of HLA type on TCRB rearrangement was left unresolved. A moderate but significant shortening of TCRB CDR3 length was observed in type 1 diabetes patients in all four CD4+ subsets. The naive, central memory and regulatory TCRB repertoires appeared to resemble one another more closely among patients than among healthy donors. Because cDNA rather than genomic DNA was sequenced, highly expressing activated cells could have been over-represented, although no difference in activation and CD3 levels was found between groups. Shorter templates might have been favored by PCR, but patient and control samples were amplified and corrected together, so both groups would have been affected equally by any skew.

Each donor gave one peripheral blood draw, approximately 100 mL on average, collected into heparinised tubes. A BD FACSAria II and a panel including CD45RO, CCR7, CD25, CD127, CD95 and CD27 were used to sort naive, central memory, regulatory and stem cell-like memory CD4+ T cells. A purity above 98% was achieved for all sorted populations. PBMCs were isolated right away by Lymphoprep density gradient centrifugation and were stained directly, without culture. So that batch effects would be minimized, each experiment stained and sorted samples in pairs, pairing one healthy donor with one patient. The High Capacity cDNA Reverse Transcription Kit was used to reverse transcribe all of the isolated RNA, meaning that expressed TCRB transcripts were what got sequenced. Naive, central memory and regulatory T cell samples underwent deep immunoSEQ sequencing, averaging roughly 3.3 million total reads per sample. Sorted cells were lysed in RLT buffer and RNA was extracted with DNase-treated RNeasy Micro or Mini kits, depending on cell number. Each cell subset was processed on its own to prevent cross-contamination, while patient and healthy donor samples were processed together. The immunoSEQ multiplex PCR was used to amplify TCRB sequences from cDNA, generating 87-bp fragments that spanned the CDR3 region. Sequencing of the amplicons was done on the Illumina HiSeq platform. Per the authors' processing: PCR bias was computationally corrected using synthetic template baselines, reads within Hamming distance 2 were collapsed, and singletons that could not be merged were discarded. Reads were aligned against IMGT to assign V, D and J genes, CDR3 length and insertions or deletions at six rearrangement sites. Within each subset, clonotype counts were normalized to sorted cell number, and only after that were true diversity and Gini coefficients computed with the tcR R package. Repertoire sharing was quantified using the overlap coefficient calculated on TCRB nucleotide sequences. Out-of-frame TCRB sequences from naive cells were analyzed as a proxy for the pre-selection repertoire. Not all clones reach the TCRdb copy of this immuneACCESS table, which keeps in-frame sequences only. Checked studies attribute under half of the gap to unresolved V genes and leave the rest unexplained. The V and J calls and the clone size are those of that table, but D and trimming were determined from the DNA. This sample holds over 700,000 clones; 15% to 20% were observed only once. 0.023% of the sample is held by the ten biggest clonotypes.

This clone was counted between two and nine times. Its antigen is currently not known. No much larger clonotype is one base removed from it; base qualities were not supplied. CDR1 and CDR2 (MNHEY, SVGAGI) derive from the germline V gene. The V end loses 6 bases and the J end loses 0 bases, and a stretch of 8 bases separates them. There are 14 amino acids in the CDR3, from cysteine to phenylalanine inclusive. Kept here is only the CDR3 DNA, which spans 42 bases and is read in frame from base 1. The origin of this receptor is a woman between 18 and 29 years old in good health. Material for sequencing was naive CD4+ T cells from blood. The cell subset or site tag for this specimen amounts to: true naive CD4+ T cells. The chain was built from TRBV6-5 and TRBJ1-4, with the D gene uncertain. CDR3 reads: CASRDLATNEKLFF. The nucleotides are TGTGCCAGCAGGGACCTTGCAACTAATGAAAAACTGTTTTTT.